What follows is one TCR beta chain and its context. The table came from immunoSEQ multiplex PCR; TCRdb's copy has only in-frame clones and leaves some out. The top ten hold more than 13% of the sample, which has 14,000 to 15,000 clones, 72% seen once. CDR1 and CDR2 (germline): MGHRA, YSYEKL. V gave up 4 bases and J gave up 0 bases, with 19 bases separating them. The CDR3 is 19 residues long. The data belong to a study of T cells after somatic rescue of genetic block. This receptor was taken from a boy younger than 18. V usage is TRBV4-1 and J usage is TRBJ2-6; a possible D gene is TRBD2 (6 bases). Sample: peripheral blood mononuclear cells (PBMCs). CDR3 amino acids: CASSRRGRDSTSGANVLTF. In nucleotides, the CDR3 is TGCGCCAGCAGCCGACGCGGACGGGACTCAACCTCTGGGGCCAACGTCCTGACTTTC.